This TCR beta chain came from a study of PD-1 blockade in mismatch repair-deficient tumors. Study-level findings and limits: Tumor-resident clones, often undetectable pretreatment in blood, expanded then contracted after pembrolizumab.

V lost 10 bases and J lost 2; bases outside the gene matches: 21. The CDR3 is 18 amino acids. Germline V lookup: CDR1 SEHNR, CDR2 FQNEAQ (reference sequence). TCRdb's copy holds only in-frame clones and misses some; the assay was immunoSEQ multiplex PCR. The sample lists about 14,000 clones, 84% occurring once. Notes on this clone: The antigen is undetermined.

The TCR-sequenced patients were three responders to pembrolizumab. This TCR came from an adult with mismatch repair-deficient cancer. The sample consisted of PBMCs, taken less than 15 weeks after starting pembrolizumab. The rearrangement uses TRBV7-9 and TRBJ2-7; 9 bases map to TRBD1. The CDR3 sequence is CATALLSDGTGITYEQYF. CDR3 coding DNA: TGTGCCACAGCCCTTTTGTCGGACGGGACAGGGATCACCTACGAGCAGTACTTC.